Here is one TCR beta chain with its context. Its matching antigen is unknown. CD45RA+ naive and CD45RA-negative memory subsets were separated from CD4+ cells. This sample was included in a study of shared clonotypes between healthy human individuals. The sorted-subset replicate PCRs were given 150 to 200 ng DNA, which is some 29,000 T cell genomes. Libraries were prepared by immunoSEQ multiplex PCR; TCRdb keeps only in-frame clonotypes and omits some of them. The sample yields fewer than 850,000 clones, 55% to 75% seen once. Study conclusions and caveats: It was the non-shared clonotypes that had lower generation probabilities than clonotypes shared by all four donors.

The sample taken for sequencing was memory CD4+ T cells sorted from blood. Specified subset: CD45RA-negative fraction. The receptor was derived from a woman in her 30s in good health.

The CDR3 here is CASSSRLQFSGNTIYF. As DNA, the CDR3 is TGTGCCAGCAGCTCCCGTCTACAGTTCTCTGGAAACACCATATATTTT. The V and J genes are TRBV11-2 and TRBJ1-3; the D is unclear. This CDR3 is 16 amino acids long. Germline lookup yields CDR1 SGHAT and CDR2 FQNNGV. Deletions cut 4 bases from V and 0 bases from J, with 13 bases between.